These 30 T cell receptor beta chains share one sample of origin, sequenced in a study of blood T cells in healthy people across ages. Alongside a J-beta primer mix, a sample-barcoded 5' primer served in a second PCR lasting about 7 to 12 cycles. TCRdb analysed the 5' RACE reads with MiXCR anew, one entry per CDR3 protein. The repertoire has 550,000 to 800,000 distinct CDR3 sequences, around 21% of them found once; the top ten carry approximately 3.6%. Specimen: blood. Receptors originate from a man in his 70s in good health.

This clonotype was found a few times. The J gene is TRBJ1-5, the V gene TRBV20-1; weak D call: TRBD1 (5 bases). The germline V gene encodes CDR1 DFQATT and CDR2 SNEGSKA (reference sequence). The V end was cut by 0 bases, the J end by 1 base, with 7 bases between. This CDR3 spans 14 amino acids. CDR3 sequence reads: CSARDRESNQPQHF. The CDR3 nucleotides read TGCAGTGCTAGAGACAGGGAGAGCAATCAGCCCCAGCATTTT.

V and J are TRBV5-5 and TRBJ1-6; D not certain. Germline V gene sequence: CDR1 SGHKS, CDR2 YYEKEE (reference sequence). Trimming stripped 2 bases from V and 9 bases from J, with 9 bases between. CDR3 size: 13 residues. CDR3 nucleotide sequence: TGTGCCAGCAGCTTTAACCTGGGTTCACCCCTCCACTTT. Its translation is CASSFNLGSPLHF.

The rearrangement links TRBV9 to TRBJ2-2, with TRBD1 matching 7 bases. The V and J ends lost 3 bases and 5 bases, in that order; junction bases with no gene match: 7. The CDR3 loop spans 15 amino acids. CDR1 and CDR2 from the germline V gene are SGDLS and YYNGEE. In nucleotides, the CDR3 is TGTGCCAGCAGCGCGAGACAGGGAAGAACCGGGGAGCTGTTTTTT. Amino acid sequence: CASSARQGRTGELFF.

This clonotype was counted ten times or more. The rearrangement uses TRBV5-6 and TRBJ2-6; D may correspond to TRBD1 or TRBD2 (5 bases each). The germline V gene has CDR1 SGHDT and CDR2 YYEEEE. The CDR3 covers 18 residues. V was trimmed by 2 bases and J by 0 bases, leaving 15 bases between them. For the CDR3, the DNA is TGTGCCAGCAGCTTTTTTGGGACGCTGCGCTCTGGGGCCAACGTCCTGACTTTC. Its translation is CASSFFGTLRSGANVLTF.

This clonotype was detected a few times. The chain carries TRBV20-1 and TRBJ2-5; 9 bases align to TRBD1. With the DNA end fitting TRBJ2-7 better, the J assignment may be wrong. The CDR3 runs 14 residues. Germline values: CDR1 DFQATT, CDR2 SNEGSKA (reference sequence). The CDR3 DNA reads as TGCAGTGCTAGAAAGGGACAGGGAGGGAACGAGCAGTACTTC. Amino acid sequence: CSARKGQGGNEQYF.

This clonotype was observed a handful of times. The V gene is TRBV10-3, the J gene TRBJ1-5; D call uncertain. The germline gives CDR1 ENHRY, CDR2 SYGVKD. The CDR3 extends over 13 amino acids. The V and J ends lost 3 bases and 4 bases respectively, with 7 bases between them. The CDR3 reads CAISEGWNQPQHF. DNA for the CDR3: TGTGCCATCAGTGAAGGGTGGAATCAGCCCCAGCATTTT.

The V call is TRBV7-2, the J call TRBJ2-5, with TRBD2 matching 14 bases. Germline V gene sequence: CDR1 SGHTA, CDR2 FQGNSA. V was clipped by 5 bases and J by 4 bases; unmatched bases: 6. This CDR3 contains 16 residues. DNA for the CDR3: TGTGCCAGCAGCCAAGGACTAGCGGGAGGTCGAGAGACCCAGTACTTC. It is translated as CASSQGLAGGRETQYF.

This sequence joins TRBV12-3 or TRBV12-4 and TRBJ1-2; no clear D. V lost 8 bases, J lost 8 bases, and 3 bases lay in between. The CDR3 is 8 amino acids. The CDR3 here is CASRGYTF. The CDR3 DNA is TGTGCCAGCCGCGGCTACACCTTC.

The chain combines TRBV6-2 or TRBV6-3 with TRBJ2-5; possibly TRBD2 for D (5 bases). The DNA matches TRBJ2-1 better at its end, which makes the J call doubtful. The CDR3 is 16 residues long. Germline V gene lookup returns CDR1 MNHEY and CDR2 SVGEGT. The CDR3 protein is CASSPYSGRDDNEQFF. CDR3 sequence (DNA): TGTGCCAGCAGCCCGTATTCTGGGAGAGATGACAATGAGCAGTTCTTC.

The rearrangement joins TRBV10-3 to TRBJ2-7; tentative D call: TRBD1 (6 bases). This CDR3 contains 12 residues. The germline CDR1 and CDR2 sequences are ENHRY and SYGVKD. The ends were cut back, 6 bases at V and 7 bases at J, with 13 bases in the middle. CDR3 sequence reads: CAISETGNEQYF. For the CDR3, the DNA is TGTGCCATCAGCGAAACAGGGAATGAGCAGTACTTC.

This clonotype was picked up many times. This chain links TRBV4-3 with TRBJ2-7; 9 bases line up with TRBD2. The V and J ends lost 1 base and 6 bases, in that order; junction bases with no gene match: 4. From germline, CDR1 is LGHNA and CDR2 YSLEER. The CDR3 consists of 14 residues. The CDR3 here is CASSQVAGVTEQYF. CDR3 nucleotides: TGCGCCAGCAGCCAAGTAGCGGGAGTAACCGAGCAGTACTTC.

The V gene is TRBV10-1, the J gene TRBJ1-1; 11 bases are a match to TRBD1. V was pared by 0 bases and J by 5 bases, with 5 bases of the junction left unmatched. Germline CDR1 is WNHNN and CDR2 is SYGVQD (reference sequence). CDR3 size: 16 residues. The CDR3 is CASSESRGQGGTEAFF. CDR3 DNA: TGCGCCAGCAGTGAGTCCAGGGGACAGGGGGGGACTGAAGCTTTCTTT.

The rearrangement uses TRBV7-2 and TRBJ1-5, with a tentative D call TRBD1 (6 bases). Germline lookup yields CDR1 SGHTA and CDR2 FQGNSA. Deletions cut 4 bases from V and 4 bases from J, with 17 bases between. The CDR3 contains 16 residues. This CDR3 is CASSSGVRGLNQPQHF. Written as DNA, the CDR3 is TGTGCCAGCAGCTCAGGGGTGAGGGGACTAAATCAGCCCCAGCATTTT.

V and J are TRBV7-9 and TRBJ2-7; a weak D match, TRBD1 (6 bases). Germline CDR1 reads SEHNR; CDR2 reads FQNEAQ (reference sequence). V lost 5 bases and J lost 3, with 14 bases in between. This CDR3 has 14 residues. CDR3 sequence: CASSAQDRYYEQYF. The CDR3 nucleotides read TGTGCCAGCAGCGCCCAGGACAGATACTACGAGCAGTACTTC.

The gene calls are TRBV2 and TRBJ2-1; 8 bases fit TRBD2. The CDR3 length is 17 residues. Germline V gene sequence: CDR1 SNHLY, CDR2 FYNNEI. J lost 5 bases, V lost 3 bases, and 12 bases had no gene match. The CDR3 coding sequence is TGTGCCAGCAGTGACGGGACGGTAGCGGGAAGGGACAATGAGCAGTTCTTC. This translates into CASSDGTVAGRDNEQFF.

This clonotype has a handful of counts. This chain links TRBV3-1 with TRBJ2-7; D might be TRBD2 (5 bases). CDR3 length: 13 residues. V lost 5 bases and J lost 6, with 14 bases in between. Per germline, CDR1 LGHDT and CDR2 YNNKEL (reference sequence). The CDR3 here is CASSKEVGFEQYF. Written as DNA, the CDR3 is TGTGCCAGCAGCAAGGAGGTCGGTTTCGAGCAGTACTTC.

In regard to this clonotype: Compared with germline, one end of the junction differs, possibly owing to a read error. The V and J genes are TRBV10-3 and TRBJ2-7; D may match TRBD1 or TRBD2 (6 bases each). From germline, CDR1 is ENHRY and CDR2 SYGVKD. CDR3 length: 15 amino acids. CDR3 sequence: CAITYRQGSATTSIF. CDR3 nucleotides: TGTGCCATCACCTACCGGCAGGGGTCGGCTACGACTAGTATCTTC.

This clonotype was seen a few times. This rearrangement joins TRBV7-9 to TRBJ2-5; D gene unclear. The CDR3 has 16 residues. V shed 0 bases and J shed 2 bases, with 13 bases lying between them. Germline V gene sequence: CDR1 SEHNR, CDR2 FQNEAQ (reference sequence). The CDR3 spells CASSLAPGTVQETQYF. For the CDR3, the DNA is TGTGCCAGCAGCTTAGCGCCTGGCACTGTTCAAGAGACCCAGTACTTC.

The chain combines TRBV5-1 with TRBJ2-7; the match to TRBD1 covers 7 bases. The ends lost 4 bases at V and 5 bases at J; junction bases unmatched: 9. The CDR3 is made up of 14 amino acids. The germline CDR1 and CDR2 sequences are SGHRS and YFSETQ. The CDR3 sequence: CASSDDRARHEQYF. Here the CDR3 DNA reads TGCGCCAGCAGCGATGACAGGGCCAGGCACGAGCAGTACTTC.

The V gene is TRBV19, the J gene TRBJ2-3; weak D call: TRBD2 (6 bases). This CDR3 has 14 amino acids. The germline V gene encodes CDR1 LNHDA and CDR2 SQIVND (reference sequence). Trimming stripped 1 base from V and 4 bases from J, with 9 bases between. The CDR3: CASSIAAGPDTQYF. CDR3 bases: TGTGCCAGTAGTATAGCGGCGGGGCCAGATACGCAGTATTTT.

This clonotype was observed a few times. The chain employs TRBV6-5 and TRBJ1-4, with D maybe TRBD1 (5 bases). V gave up 5 bases and J gave up 7 bases, with 14 bases separating them. Germline CDR1 MNHEY, CDR2 SVGAGI. This CDR3 has 14 amino acids. The CDR3 loop reads CASSQGWGIEKLFF. CDR3 bases: TGTGCCAGCAGTCAAGGATGGGGCATTGAAAAACTGTTTTTT.

The rearrangement joins TRBV15 to TRBJ1-5; 10 bases agree with TRBD1. Germline lookup yields CDR1 LNHNV and CDR2 YYDKDF (reference sequence). Trimming cost V 4 bases and J 4 bases; bases outside gene matches: 16. The CDR3 consists of 19 residues. The CDR3 region is CATSTVGNRQGAFNQPQHF. CDR3 coding DNA: TGTGCCACCAGCACTGTGGGAAACAGACAGGGGGCTTTTAATCAGCCCCAGCATTTT.

The sample holds a few counts of this clonotype. The chain employs TRBV19 and TRBJ2-5; 13 bases align to TRBD2. The DNA end lines up better with TRBJ2-1; the J call may be wrong. Germline CDR1 is LNHDA and CDR2 is SQIVND (reference sequence). The CDR3 has 15 amino acids. As DNA, the CDR3 is TGTGCCAGTAGTGCCGGGACTAGCGGGAACAATGAGCAGTTCTTC. This codes for CASSAGTSGNNEQFF.

The chain carries TRBV16 and TRBJ1-2, with TRBD1 identical over 9 bases. CDR3 length: 16 residues. V gave up 8 bases and J gave up 9 bases; unmatched junction bases: 19. The germline CDR1 and CDR2 sequences are KGHSY and FQNENV. CDR3: CASGGTGTLSMRSYTF. The DNA for the CDR3 is TGTGCCAGCGGTGGGACAGGGACCCTTTCTATGAGGAGCTACACCTTC.

J is TRBJ1-1 and V is TRBV4-3, with 7 bases matching TRBD1. Per the germline V gene, CDR1 is LGHNA and CDR2 is YSLEER. This CDR3 has 14 residues. The junction had 5 bases not matched to a gene; V was cut back by 0 bases and J by 7 bases. The CDR3 reads CASSQDRGQSEAFF. In DNA form, the CDR3 reads TGCGCCAGCAGCCAAGACAGGGGACAGAGTGAAGCTTTCTTT.

The chain carries TRBV11-2 and TRBJ1-1; no firm D call. From germline, CDR1 is SGHAT and CDR2 FQNNGV. The CDR3 runs 13 residues. Trimming left V 5 bases short and J 6 bases short, with 13 bases between. For the CDR3, the DNA is TGTGCCAGCAGCCCGGTGACGGTAGCTGAAGCTTTCTTT. This gives the protein CASSPVTVAEAFF. Filled out from reference TRBV11-2 and TRBJ1-1, the complete variable domain reads EAGVAQSPRYKIIEKRQSVAFWCNPISGHATLYWYQQILGQGPKLLIQFQNNGVVDDSQLPKDRFSAERLKGVDSTLKIQPAKLEDSAVYLCASSPVTVAEAFFGQGTRLTVV.

The V and J genes are TRBV28 and TRBJ1-2, with 9 nucleotides matching TRBD1. Trimming removed 6 bases from V and 1 base from J; junction bases left unmatched: 9. Per germline, CDR1 MDHEN and CDR2 SYDVKM. CDR3 length: 16 amino acids. CDR3 protein: CASSVSGTGSNYGYTF. The CDR3, as DNA: TGTGCCAGCAGCGTTTCGGGGACAGGGAGTAACTATGGCTACACCTTC.

This clonotype was observed a few times. The rearrangement links TRBV9 to TRBJ2-1; 7 nucleotides align to TRBD1. The DNA end is more similar to TRBJ2-7, so the J call may be wrong. The CDR3 covers 13 residues. Per germline, CDR1 SGDLS and CDR2 YYNGEE. CDR3 amino acids: CASSHRTGVEQYF. CDR3 DNA sequence: TGTGCCAGCAGCCATCGAACAGGGGTCGAGCAGTACTTC.

This rearrangement joins TRBV9 to TRBJ2-2, with 7 nucleotides matching TRBD2. V gave up 3 bases and J gave up 0 bases; unmatched junction bases: 2. The germline V gene has CDR1 SGDLS and CDR2 YYNGEE. This CDR3 region has 15 residues. As DNA, the CDR3 is TGTGCCAGCAGCGGACTAGCTTCGAACACCGGGGAGCTGTTTTTT. Protein sequence: CASSGLASNTGELFF.

As to this clonotype: The junction does not match germline at one end; this may be a read error. The rearrangement joins TRBV6-6 to TRBJ2-5; tentatively, D is TRBD1 or TRBD2 (5 bases each). Germline CDR1 and CDR2: MNHNY and SVGAGI (reference sequence). This CDR3 is built from 13 residues. The CDR3 DNA reads TGTACCAGCAGTTCCGGGACGCCAGAGACCCAGTACTTC. This codes for CTSSSGTPETQYF.